Here is one T cell receptor beta chain with its context. Its target is not known. This entry belongs to a study of blood T cells in healthy people across ages. For the second PCR, which ran for about 7 to 12 cycles, a sample-barcoded 5' primer and a J-beta primer mix were used. TCRdb re-derived calls from the 5' RACE reads in MiXCR, one entry per CDR3 protein. Among some 890,000 distinct CDR3 sequences, 25% to 30% were seen once, and the ten largest hold approximately 10%. Study-wide results and limits: Lack of knowledge of donor CMV status possibly confounded expanded clonotype changes.

Germline CDR1 and CDR2: SEHNR and FQNEAQ (reference sequence). V trimming: 5 bases; J trimming: 3 bases; junction bases outside the gene matches: 11. The CDR3 covers 18 residues. This sample was shared with a second study, whose subject was T cells of mothers and their children. That paper states: Persistent microchimeric T cell clones were sought, and none were detected.

The chain employs TRBV7-9 and TRBJ2-3, with TRBD2 matching over 13 bases. This sequence originates from a woman aged 40 to 55 in good health. Sequenced input: blood. CDR3 protein: CASSNTDKTSGGTDTQYF. The DNA for the CDR3 is TGTGCCAGCAGCAACACGGACAAGACTAGCGGGGGGACAGATACGCAGTATTTT.